This T cell receptor (beta chain) derives from a study of blood T cell repertoires in COVID-19. Overall study: COVID-19 samples collected from the United States, Italy and Spain covered acute and convalescent phases.

In assigning cohorts, the study relied on participant-reported clinical history. In the original analysis: Researchers report that nucleated cell counts were estimated from reference gene primer amplification. This table comes from immunoSEQ multiplex PCR, and its TCRdb copy is limited to in-frame clones, with some not included. D and trimming come from the DNA, and the V and J calls and clone size come from that table. The table lists 150,000 or so clones, about 80% of them singletons. The germline V and J ends were trimmed by 2 bases and 2 bases, with 7 bases remaining between them. This CDR3 region has 14 residues. Germline V lookup: CDR1 MNHEY, CDR2 SMNVEV (reference sequence).

The chain has TRBV27 and TRBJ1-5; unclear D gene. The sequence came from a man aged 50 to 60 who had recovered from COVID-19. Sequenced: PBMCs or T cells enriched from blood (not recorded which). CDR3 DNA sequence: TGTGCCAGCAGTTTAGGCAGGCGCAATCAGCCCCAGCATTTT. Translated: CASSLGRRNQPQHF.